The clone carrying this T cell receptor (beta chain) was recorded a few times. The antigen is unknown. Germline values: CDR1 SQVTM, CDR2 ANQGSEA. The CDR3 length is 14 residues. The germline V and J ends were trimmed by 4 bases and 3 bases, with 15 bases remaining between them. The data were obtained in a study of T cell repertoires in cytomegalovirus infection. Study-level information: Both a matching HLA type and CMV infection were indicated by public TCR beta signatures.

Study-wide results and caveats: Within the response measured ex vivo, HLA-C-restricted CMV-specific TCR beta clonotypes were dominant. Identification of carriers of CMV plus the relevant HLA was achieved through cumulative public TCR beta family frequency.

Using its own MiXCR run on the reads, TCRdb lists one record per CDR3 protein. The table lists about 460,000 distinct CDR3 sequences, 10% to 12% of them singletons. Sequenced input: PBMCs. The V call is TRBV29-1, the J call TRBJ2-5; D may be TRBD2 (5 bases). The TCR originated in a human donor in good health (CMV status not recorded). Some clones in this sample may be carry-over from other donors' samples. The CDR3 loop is CSVGGSRGKETQYF. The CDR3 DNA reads TGCAGCGTTGGCGGGTCTCGAGGAAAAGAGACCCAGTACTTC.